The subject of this entry is one T cell receptor (beta chain). In the original workflow: Amplification with reference gene primers provided the estimates of nucleated cell counts. Some clones are missing from TCRdb's copy, which holds only in-frame ones; the method was immunoSEQ multiplex PCR. V and J calls plus clone size are reproduced from that table; the DNA served to infer D and trimming. The sample comprises 85,000 to 130,000 clones, around 80% of which are singletons, and 11% to 15% rests with the top ten. These data come from a study of blood T cell repertoires in COVID-19. Study context: T cells, B-cell-depleted T cells, or PBMCs supplied cDNA or gDNA.

Specimen: peripheral blood. The TCR comes from a woman aged 55-69 years with acute or convalescent COVID-19.

CDR3 nucleotide sequence: TGTGCCAGCAGCTGGGATCCCGGGACAGCGAACACTGAAGCTTTCTTT. Translation: CASSWDPGTANTEAFF. The chain joins TRBV5-5 to TRBJ1-1; 7 bases agree with TRBD1. The CDR3 runs 16 residues. Looked up from germline, CDR1 is SGHKS and CDR2 is YYEKEE (reference sequence). J lost 1 base, V lost 3 bases, and 9 bases had no gene match.